The clone carrying this T cell receptor beta chain was seen only a few times. Its antigen is not identified. The sample is drawn from a study of blood T cells in healthy people across ages. Notes on the study in general: Estimated diversity across one million T cells was deemed an underestimate.

Trimming took 1 base from V and 1 from J; bases not matched to a gene: 9. This CDR3 has 18 residues. Germline V lookup: CDR1 SEHNR, CDR2 FQNEAQ (reference sequence). PCR was performed a second time for roughly 7 to 12 cycles using a sample-barcoded 5' primer and a J-beta primer mix. TCRdb reprocessed the 5' RACE reads with MiXCR, giving one entry per CDR3 protein. Here the sample spans 750,000 to 950,000 distinct CDR3 sequences, approximately 53% being singletons. Each of the donors had roughly 9.7 milliliters of peripheral blood drawn into EDTA-treated Vacutainer tubes. This clonotype was obtained from an older man in good health. This chain links TRBV7-9 with TRBJ2-7; 11 bases match TRBD2. Input material: blood. The CDR3 bases are TGTGCCAGCAGCTTAGAAAGTAGCGGGAGGGCCCCTTCCTACGAGCAGTACTTC. Residues: CASSLESSGRAPSYEQYF.